These 3 T cell receptor beta chains were all obtained from the same sample, sequenced in a study of cytomegalovirus exposure and HLA in healthy donors. The primer mix had 60 Vbeta and 13 Jbeta primers. Libraries were prepared by immunoSEQ multiplex PCR; TCRdb keeps only in-frame clonotypes and omits some of them. The repertoire holds approximately 290,000 clones, with 75% to 90% as singletons. Sequences were obtained from PBMCs. All receptors derive from a girl aged 2 to 9 in good health and CMV-seronegative.

The chain is built from TRBV7-6 and TRBJ2-3; a weak D match, TRBD2 (7 bases). V was cut by 2 bases and J by 4 bases, with 19 bases left in between. The CDR3 has 17 amino acids. Germline CDR1 reads SGHVS; CDR2 reads FNYEAQ. The CDR3 nucleotides are TGTGCCAGCAGCTTAAGGGTCGGGGGGCCGTTCGCAGATACGCAGTATTTT. Amino acid sequence: CASSLRVGGPFADTQYF.

The genes are TRBV30 and TRBJ1-1, with 7 positions matching TRBD1. The CDR3 length is 13 residues. CDR1 is GTSNPN and CDR2 is SVGIG in the germline V gene (reference sequence). With V trimmed by 2 bases and J by 7 bases, 7 bases remained unmatched. The CDR3 sequence: CAWSMAGGSEAFF. CDR3 sequence (DNA): TGTGCCTGGAGTATGGCAGGGGGGAGTGAAGCTTTCTTT.

The gene calls are TRBV5-4 and TRBJ2-7, with 14 positions matching TRBD2. Losses at the gene ends were 3 bases for V and 4 bases for J; bases not matched to a gene: 3. CDR3 length: 15 residues. Germline V CDR1 and CDR2: SGHNT, YYREEE (reference sequence). Here the CDR3 reads CASSSRLAGGYEQYF. In DNA form, the CDR3 reads TGTGCCAGCAGCTCCCGACTAGCGGGAGGGTACGAGCAGTACTTC.